These 30 T cell receptor beta chains came from one sample sequenced in a study of blood T cell repertoires in COVID-19. Libraries were prepared by immunoSEQ multiplex PCR; TCRdb keeps only in-frame clonotypes and omits some of them. This table has fewer than 200,000 clones, roughly 87% appearing once. The sequencing input was peripheral blood. These receptor sequences come from a woman aged 60 to 75 who had recovered from COVID-19.

In its sample, this clone was seen a few times. The CDR3 reads CASSLALRPSEQYF. The CDR3 region has the DNA TGTGCCAGCAGCTTGGCCCTCAGGCCCAGCGAGCAGTACTTC. The rearrangement uses TRBV5-5 and TRBJ2-7; D is uncertain. V shed 0 bases and J shed 6 bases, with 13 bases lying between them. Germline loops: CDR1 SGHKS, CDR2 YYEKEE (reference sequence). This CDR3 contains 14 residues.

The gene calls are TRBV24-1 and TRBJ1-2; TRBD1 agrees at 7 bases. The germline V gene has CDR1 KGHDR and CDR2 SFDVKD. J was trimmed by 4 bases and V by 9 bases; bases with no gene match: 4. CDR3 length: 12 amino acids. The CDR3, as DNA: TGTGCCACCCAGGGGGGTGGCTATGGCTACACCTTC. The encoded protein is CATQGGGYGYTF.

The chain is built from TRBV27 and TRBJ2-7; D is unclear. The CDR3 covers 13 residues. V was cut by 1 base and J by 3 bases, with 7 bases left in between. CDR1 and CDR2 (germline): MNHEY, SMNVEV (reference sequence). The CDR3 DNA follows: TGTGCCAGCAGTTTATTCGGTGACTACGAGCAGTACTTC. Its translation: CASSLFGDYEQYF.

The V gene is TRBV5-4, the J gene TRBJ1-3; D gene uncertain. Trimming shortened V by 4 bases and J by 9 bases, and 11 bases separated the two germline ends. The germline V gene has CDR1 SGHNT and CDR2 YYREEE (reference sequence). This CDR3 has 12 amino acids. CDR3 bases: TGTGCCAGCAGCGACGTACGGGGCACCATATATTTT. Amino acid sequence: CASSDVRGTIYF.

Only one count was recorded for this clone. The chain joins TRBV2 to TRBJ2-3; D is perhaps TRBD2 (5 bases). V was trimmed by 3 bases and J by 2 bases, leaving 9 bases between them. This CDR3 region has 14 residues. CDR1 is SNHLY, CDR2 FYNNEI, per germline. CDR3 protein: CASSDGVVTDTQYF. The CDR3 DNA reads TGTGCCAGCAGTGACGGGGTAGTCACAGATACGCAGTATTTT.

The chain links TRBV4-2 to TRBJ1-3; no definite D call. The V end was cut by 0 bases, the J end by 3 bases, with 12 bases between. Germline lookup yields CDR1 LGHNA and CDR2 YNFKEQ. This CDR3 spans 16 amino acids. This CDR3 is CASSQEKTAGGNTIYF. CDR3 nucleotides: TGTGCCAGCAGCCAAGAAAAGACGGCGGGTGGAAACACCATATATTTT.

The chain combines TRBV11-2 with TRBJ2-3; D gene unclear. Germline CDR1 and CDR2: SGHAT and FQNNGV. The V end was cut by 10 bases, the J end by 9 bases, with 8 bases between. CDR3 length equals 9 residues. The CDR3 loop reads CATTNTQYF. CDR3 nucleotide sequence: TGTGCCACCACTAACACGCAGTATTTT.

The V call is TRBV7-9, the J call TRBJ1-5; 8 bases agree with TRBD1. The CDR3 spans 14 residues. Germline CDR1 is SEHNR and CDR2 is FQNEAQ (reference sequence). J was trimmed by 3 bases and V by 6 bases; bases with no gene match: 4. The CDR3, as DNA: TGTGCCAGCAGTCAGACAGGGGACAATCAGCCCCAGCATTTT. It translates to CASSQTGDNQPQHF.

The rearrangement links TRBV19 to TRBJ2-1, with TRBD1 identical over 9 bases. This CDR3 is 18 amino acids long. V lost 6 bases to trimming and J lost 8 bases; unmatched junction nucleotides: 20. Germline assignment: CDR1 LNHDA and CDR2 SQIVND (reference sequence). The CDR3 sequence is CASSHGQGRILIGDEQFF. The CDR3 DNA follows: TGTGCCAGTAGCCACGGACAGGGGCGAATTTTAATCGGGGATGAGCAGTTCTTC.

This clone was observed a single time. The chain employs TRBV18 and TRBJ1-1; D might be TRBD1 (5 bases). Per germline, CDR1 KGHSH and CDR2 LQKENI. V was pared by 1 base and J by 3 bases, with 9 bases between. The CDR3 has 14 amino acids. CDR3 loop: CASSPRGGDTEAFF. CDR3 nucleotide sequence: TGTGCCAGCTCACCACGCGGGGGGGACACTGAAGCTTTCTTT.

The table lists this clone with a few counts. The CDR3 protein is CASSYSNPGYGNTEAFF. The CDR3 nucleotides are TGTGCCAGCAGTTACTCAAACCCGGGGTATGGGAACACTGAAGCTTTCTTT. The chain combines TRBV27 with TRBJ1-1; D gene ambiguous. V lost 4 bases to trimming and J lost 1 base, with 19 bases between them. The CDR3 sequence is 17 residues long. CDR1 MNHEY and CDR2 SMNVEV come from the germline V gene (reference sequence).

This chain uses TRBV5-1 with TRBJ2-7; the match to TRBD1 covers 7 bases. This CDR3 contains 14 residues. The germline gives CDR1 SGHRS, CDR2 YFSETQ. V lost 4 bases and J lost 2; bases outside the gene matches: 6. DNA for the CDR3: TGCGCCAGCAGCAATCCTCAGGGGGCCTACGAGCAGTACTTC. Residues: CASSNPQGAYEQYF.

The chain recombines TRBV4-1 with TRBJ1-6, with TRBD1 as a possible D gene (6 bases). Germline CDR1 reads MGHRA; CDR2 reads YSYEKL. This CDR3 region has 16 residues. V lost 3 bases and J 12 bases, leaving 21 bases between the germline ends. In nucleotides, the CDR3 is TGCGCCAGCAGCCAGGAGCCTTGGGACATCCCTTTACCCCTCCACTTT. It specifies CASSQEPWDIPLPLHF.

Only one count was recorded for this clone. The rearrangement links TRBV21-1 to TRBJ2-2; the DNA was not compared with TRBD2, the D call given in the table. TRBV21-1 is shown as a pseudogene. The CDR3 runs to 13 residues. DNA of the CDR3: TGTGCCGGCACGGGGGACCTATCCGGGGAGCTGTTTTTT. Its protein product is CAGTGDLSGELFF.

V is TRBV28 and J is TRBJ2-3, with 16 bases lining up with TRBD2. Germline V CDR1 and CDR2: MDHEN, SYDVKM. The CDR3 is 18 amino acids. V was pared by 4 bases and J by 3 bases, with 7 bases of the junction left unmatched. The CDR3 DNA reads TGTGCCAGCAGTTCACCGGGACTAGCGGGGGGGCAGACAGATACGCAGTATTTT. Protein product: CASSSPGLAGGQTDTQYF.

The chain joins TRBV10-1 to TRBJ1-4, with 9 bases that match TRBD1. V lost 7 bases and J lost 2; bases outside the gene matches: 8. CDR3 length equals 16 residues. Germline-derived CDR1 and CDR2 are WNHNN and SYGVQD (reference sequence). As DNA, the CDR3 is TGCGCCAGCAATAGTCCCGGGACAGGGACTAATGAAAAACTGTTTTTT. This gives the protein CASNSPGTGTNEKLFF.

This chain connects TRBV4-1 to TRBJ1-3; 9 nucleotides agree with TRBD1. This CDR3 has 16 amino acids. Germline V gene sequence: CDR1 MGHRA, CDR2 YSYEKL. Trimming took 4 bases from V and 4 from J; bases not matched to a gene: 8. For the CDR3, the DNA is TGCGCCAGCAGCCGTATAGGGACAGGGCTCGGAAACACCATATATTTT. It is translated as CASSRIGTGLGNTIYF.

The J gene is TRBJ2-1, the V gene TRBV11-2; 10 bases agree with TRBD1. Germline V CDR1 and CDR2: SGHAT, FQNNGV. V was clipped by 5 bases and J by 5 bases; unmatched bases: 9. The CDR3 extends over 16 amino acids. CDR3 sequence reads: CASSPRDRGFHNEQFF. The CDR3, as DNA: TGTGCCAGCAGCCCCAGGGACAGGGGATTCCACAATGAGCAGTTCTTC.

This chain joins TRBV20-1 and TRBJ2-5; D is possibly TRBD1 (6 bases). Germline assignment: CDR1 DFQATT and CDR2 SNEGSKA (reference sequence). There are 13 residues in the CDR3. The V end was cut by 3 bases, the J end by 4 bases, with 12 bases between. This chain's CDR3 is CSASQTGRETQYF. The CDR3 DNA reads TGCAGTGCTAGTCAAACAGGGAGAGAGACCCAGTACTTC.

The chain has TRBV6-2 or TRBV6-3 and TRBJ2-3, with 10 bases identical to TRBD2. The CDR3 length is 15 residues. From germline, CDR1 is MNHEY and CDR2 SVGEGT. Trimming cost V 2 bases and J 2 bases; bases outside gene matches: 1. The CDR3 nucleotides are TGTGCCAGCAGTTACAGCGGGGGGGACACAGATACGCAGTATTTT. It encodes CASSYSGGDTDTQYF.

This rearrangement joins TRBV6-6 to TRBJ2-7, with 7 nucleotides matching TRBD1. J was trimmed by 5 bases and V by 2 bases; bases with no gene match: 0. Germline V gene data show CDR1 as MNHNY and CDR2 as SVGAGI (reference sequence). The CDR3 is 12 residues long. CDR3 protein: CASSYDRDEQYF. DNA of the CDR3: TGTGCCAGCAGTTACGACAGGGACGAGCAGTACTTC.

The chain joins TRBV7-9 to TRBJ2-7; 7 positions agree with TRBD1. Per the germline V gene, CDR1 is SEHNR and CDR2 is FQNEAQ (reference sequence). V was pared by 4 bases and J by 5 bases, with 5 bases of the junction left unmatched. This CDR3 has 13 residues. Written as DNA, the CDR3 is TGTGCCAGCAGCTCTCAGGGGGAGCACGAGCAGTACTTC. Its protein is CASSSQGEHEQYF.

The gene calls are TRBV6-5 and TRBJ2-7; D gene unclear. The length of the CDR3 is 13 residues. V shed 0 bases and J shed 3 bases, with 6 bases lying between them. Per germline, CDR1 MNHEY and CDR2 SVGAGI. The CDR3 loop is CASSYSVDYEQYF. The DNA of the CDR3 is TGTGCCAGCAGTTACTCTGTAGACTACGAGCAGTACTTC.

The chain recombines TRBV18 with TRBJ1-1, with a weak D call TRBD1 (5 bases). CDR3 size: 14 residues. V was shortened by 5 bases and J by 5 bases, with 15 bases between the two germline ends. Germline loops: CDR1 KGHSH, CDR2 LQKENI. DNA for the CDR3: TGTGCCAGCTCAGCAGAGGTCGGGGGAACTGAAGCTTTCTTT. Translating it yields CASSAEVGGTEAFF.

This clone appeared a single time. The rearrangement uses TRBV30 and TRBJ1-3, with D hard to call. Per the germline V gene, CDR1 is GTSNPN and CDR2 is SVGIG (reference sequence). The germline V and J ends were trimmed by 4 bases and 4 bases, with 8 bases remaining between them. The CDR3 consists of 12 residues. CDR3 protein: CAWKRAGNTIYF. As DNA, the CDR3 is TGTGCCTGGAAACGCGCCGGAAACACCATATATTTT.

This clone has a handful of counts. This chain uses TRBV24-1 with TRBJ2-1, with 11 bases matching TRBD1. J gave up 6 bases and V 0 bases, and 9 bases lay outside the gene matches. The CDR3 is 18 residues long. Germline V CDR1 and CDR2: KGHDR, SFDVKD. For the CDR3, the DNA is TGTGCCACCAGTGATTTGCCTCAGCCCGGGACAGGGGGCAATGAGCAGTTCTTC. Its protein product is CATSDLPQPGTGGNEQFF.

The chain joins TRBV2 to TRBJ1-6; TRBD1 matches 9 bases. This CDR3 contains 16 residues. Germline V lookup: CDR1 SNHLY, CDR2 FYNNEI. J was trimmed by 7 bases and V by 6 bases; bases with no gene match: 10. Here the CDR3 DNA reads TGTGCCAGCAGAGACCGCGGACAGGGGTGGAATTCACCCCTCCACTTT. Protein product: CASRDRGQGWNSPLHF. Full variable domain (remainder filled in from reference TRBV2 and TRBJ1-6): EPEVTQTPSHQVTQMGQEVILRCVPISNHLYFYWYRQILGQKVEFLVSFYNNEISEKSEIFDDQFSVERPDGSNFTLKIRSTKLEDSAMYFCASRDRGQGWNSPLHFGNGTRLTVT.

The chain links TRBV5-6 to TRBJ1-2; 9 bases line up with TRBD1. After removal of 2 bases from V and 3 bases from J, the junction contained 5 bases not matched to a gene. The CDR3 totals 15 residues. Germline CDR1 is SGHDT and CDR2 is YYEEEE. The DNA of the CDR3 is TGTGCCAGCAGCTTAGGGACAGGGAACTACTATGGCTACACCTTC. It is translated as CASSLGTGNYYGYTF.

V and J are TRBV2 and TRBJ1-2; 7 bases are a match to TRBD1. This CDR3 contains 14 residues. Unmatched junction bases numbered 8, after V lost 5 bases and J lost 5 bases. Looked up from germline, CDR1 is SNHLY and CDR2 is FYNNEI. The DNA of the CDR3 is TGTGCCAGCAGTACCTTCCGGGACAGTTATGGCTACACCTTC. Amino acid sequence: CASSTFRDSYGYTF.

J is TRBJ2-5 and V is TRBV5-1; 7 bases are a match to TRBD1. Trimming took 3 bases from V and 5 from J; bases not matched to a gene: 7. This CDR3 comprises 14 residues. Germline CDR1 and CDR2: SGHRS and YFSETQ. The CDR3 DNA sequence: TGCGCCAGCAGCTCGTCCGGGACAGACGAGACCCAGTACTTC. Amino acids: CASSSSGTDETQYF.